The next 27 T cell receptor beta chains were all read from a single sample in a study of OX40 agonist ivuxolimab in advanced cancers. Clones were read by immunoSEQ multiplex PCR, and TCRdb kept only the in-frame ones, dropping some. Counted here are 15,000 to 20,000 clones, less than 85% occurring once; the ten biggest clones make up 30% to 35%. Here the sequenced sample was CD4+ or CD8+ T cells sorted from blood, taken in a trial of the OX40 agonist ivuxolimab. These receptors were collected from an adult with an advanced solid tumor such as melanoma, head and neck, liver or kidney cancer.

This chain uses TRBV10-3 with TRBJ2-7; 11 bases map to TRBD2. CDR3 length equals 15 residues. Trimming removed 3 bases from V and 5 bases from J; junction bases left unmatched: 6. CDR1 and CDR2 from the germline V gene are ENHRY and SYGVKD. CDR3 in amino acids: CAISDPTSGDHEQYF. CDR3 sequence (DNA): TGTGCCATCAGTGACCCGACTAGCGGGGACCACGAGCAGTACTTC.

The chain has TRBV2 and TRBJ2-2; tentative D call: TRBD1 (6 bases). Germline V gene data show CDR1 as SNHLY and CDR2 as FYNNEI. The CDR3 spans 13 residues. The V and J ends lost 7 bases and 6 bases respectively, with 12 bases between them. The CDR3 spells CASMGAFAGELFF. The CDR3, as DNA: TGTGCCAGCATGGGGGCGTTCGCCGGGGAGCTGTTTTTT.

This chain connects TRBV5-6 to TRBJ1-1; D call uncertain. CDR3 size: 12 residues. CDR1 SGHDT and CDR2 YYEEEE come from the germline V gene. Trimming left V 1 base short and J 3 bases short, with 4 bases between. For the CDR3, the DNA is TGTGCCAGCAGCTTGCAGGACACTGAAGCTTTCTTT. Translated: CASSLQDTEAFF.

The chain employs TRBV15 and TRBJ2-3, with D uncertain. CDR1 and CDR2 (germline): LNHNV, YYDKDF (reference sequence). CDR3 size: 16 residues. Trimming took off 5 bases at V and 4 bases at J, with 19 bases between the two ends. The CDR3 loop is CATSGLYRSVADTQYF. CDR3 coding DNA: TGTGCCACCAGCGGTTTATATAGGAGTGTTGCAGATACGCAGTATTTT.

This clone rates as medium-sized. The same CDR3 arises from other DNA sequences in this sample as well. The chain couples TRBV28 to TRBJ1-2; D call uncertain. Trimming pared 2 bases from V and 4 bases from J, leaving 5 bases between. The CDR3 contains 12 residues. Germline V CDR1 and CDR2: MDHEN, SYDVKM. The DNA of the CDR3 is TGTGCCAGCAGTTTAATAGCCTATGGCTACACCTTC. Amino acids: CASSLIAYGYTF.

This chain joins TRBV4-3 and TRBJ2-3; D not certain. The V gene lost 1 base and the J gene lost 8 bases, with 10 bases spanning the gap. The CDR3 covers 13 residues. Germline CDR1 is LGHNA and CDR2 is YSLEER. The CDR3 DNA sequence: TGCGCCAGCAGCCAAGTAGTAGGGATTACGCAGTATTTT. This gives the protein CASSQVVGITQYF.

The chain links TRBV5-6 to TRBJ1-1; the D gene is possibly TRBD1 (5 bases). The CDR3 loop spans 12 amino acids. The V gene's germline CDR1 is SGHDT and CDR2 YYEEEE. The V gene lost 8 bases and the J gene lost 4 bases, with 12 bases spanning the gap. In DNA, the CDR3 is TGTGCCAGTTCCCCGGGGACCACTGAAGCTTTCTTT. This sequence encodes CASSPGTTEAFF.

This clone was picked up a small number of times. This rearrangement joins TRBV6-5 to TRBJ1-5; a possible D gene is TRBD1 (6 bases). Germline CDR1 and CDR2: MNHEY and SVGAGI. The CDR3 loop spans 15 amino acids. Trimming pared 2 bases from V and 0 bases from J, leaving 8 bases between. The CDR3, as DNA: TGTGCCAGCAGTTACCAGGACAGTAGCAATCAGCCCCAGCATTTT. Amino acid sequence: CASSYQDSSNQPQHF.

V usage is TRBV29-1 and J usage is TRBJ2-5; D not resolved. The CDR3 is 11 amino acids. V was shortened by 4 bases and J by 5 bases, with 8 bases between the two germline ends. Germline CDR1 is SQVTM and CDR2 is ANQGSEA. The CDR3, as DNA: TGCAGCGTTGGGGCGTTGGAGACCCAGTACTTC. Translating it yields CSVGALETQYF.

This clone was found many times. The gene calls are TRBV9 and TRBJ1-6, with D possibly matching TRBD1 (5 bases). CDR3 size: 14 residues. V dropped 0 bases and J dropped 10 bases, with 11 bases sitting between them. Germline assignment: CDR1 SGDLS and CDR2 YYNGEE. CDR3 loop: CASSVGQGASPLHF. For the CDR3, the DNA is TGTGCCAGCAGCGTAGGTCAGGGAGCCTCACCCCTCCACTTT.

V is TRBV9 and J is TRBJ2-2; a weak D match, TRBD1 (6 bases). Per germline, CDR1 SGDLS and CDR2 YYNGEE. V was shortened by 0 bases and J by 4 bases, with 10 bases between the two germline ends. The CDR3 has 15 residues. The CDR3 nucleotides read TGTGCCAGCAGCGTAGTAAGGGGGACCACCGGGGAGCTGTTTTTT. It encodes CASSVVRGTTGELFF.

As DNA, the CDR3 is TGTGCCAGCAGCGGGACTAGCGGGGCTTACAATGAGCAGTTCTTC. It specifies CASSGTSGAYNEQFF. The rearrangement joins TRBV2 to TRBJ2-1; 13 nucleotides line up with TRBD2. Germline CDR1 is SNHLY and CDR2 is FYNNEI. J was trimmed by 4 bases and V by 6 bases; bases with no gene match: 3. This CDR3 spans 15 amino acids. The whole variable domain, filled in from reference TRBV2 and TRBJ2-1, reads EPEVTQTPSHQVTQMGQEVILRCVPISNHLYFYWYRQILGQKVEFLVSFYNNEISEKSEIFDDQFSVERPDGSNFTLKIRSTKLEDSAMYFCASSGTSGAYNEQFFGPGTRLTVL.

A few counts support this clone. The rearrangement links TRBV2 to TRBJ1-1; 8 bases line up with TRBD1. The V segment lost 2 bases and the J segment 0 bases; nucleotides outside the gene matches: 5. CDR1 is SNHLY, CDR2 FYNNEI, per germline. CDR3 length: 16 residues. The CDR3 here is CASSERTGIMNTEAFF. The DNA of the CDR3 is TGTGCCAGCAGTGAAAGGACAGGGATTATGAACACTGAAGCTTTCTTT.

The chain links TRBV5-1 to TRBJ2-7, with 10 bases matching TRBD2. The CDR3 is 13 residues long. Per the germline V gene, CDR1 is SGHRS and CDR2 is YFSETQ. V lost 4 bases, J lost 4 bases, and 2 bases stayed unmatched. CDR3 residues: CASSEGLAYEQYF. CDR3 sequence (DNA): TGCGCCAGCAGCGAGGGACTAGCGTACGAGCAGTACTTC.

The J gene is TRBJ2-3, the V gene TRBV9; 14 nucleotides match TRBD2. With V trimmed by 4 bases and J by 3 bases, 10 bases remained unmatched. The germline V gene encodes CDR1 SGDLS and CDR2 YYNGEE. This CDR3 is built from 18 residues. CDR3 DNA: TGTGCCAGCAGCACGGACGGACTAGCGGGGGGAGTAACAGATACGCAGTATTTT. Its protein is CASSTDGLAGGVTDTQYF.

V and J are TRBV25-1 and TRBJ1-1; D might be TRBD1 (6 bases). V dropped 1 base and J dropped 0 bases, with 12 bases sitting between them. Germline V gene lookup returns CDR1 MGHDK and CDR2 SYGVNS. The CDR3 covers 16 residues. The CDR3 here is CASSELGGAMNTEAFF. The CDR3 region has the DNA TGTGCCAGCAGTGAATTGGGGGGGGCGATGAACACTGAAGCTTTCTTT. The full variable domain, with the rest looked up from reference TRBV25-1 and TRBJ1-1, is EADIYQTPRYLVIGTGKKITLECSQTMGHDKMYWYQQDPGMELHLIHYSYGVNSTEKGDLSSESTVSRIRTEHFPLTLESARPSHTSQYLCASSELGGAMNTEAFFGQGTRLTVV.

The rearrangement links TRBV7-9 to TRBJ2-1; 7 nucleotides align to TRBD1. V lost 3 bases and J lost 0; bases outside the gene matches: 2. CDR1 and CDR2 (germline): SEHNR, FQNEAQ (reference sequence). This CDR3 spans 15 amino acids. CDR3 bases: TGTGCCAGCAGCTTGACAGGGAGCTCCTACAATGAGCAGTTCTTC. Protein product: CASSLTGSSYNEQFF.

Many counts were recorded for this clone. This rearrangement joins TRBV7-2 to TRBJ2-7; the D is unclear. Trimming removed 1 base from V and 5 bases from J, with 12 bases in between. Germline V gene data show CDR1 as SGHTA and CDR2 as FQGNSA. The CDR3 is 14 residues long. The CDR3 region has the DNA TGTGCCAGCAGCTTAGATGGGGTTTTGGACGAGCAGTACTTC. Protein product: CASSLDGVLDEQYF.

The chain links TRBV6-6 to TRBJ2-1; unclear D gene. The germline V gene has CDR1 MNHNY and CDR2 SVGAGI (reference sequence). Between the trimmed V and J ends, which lost 2 bases and 7 bases, there was a span of 6 bases. The CDR3 spans 12 residues. Here the CDR3 reads CASSYVQNEQFF. The CDR3 bases are TGTGCCAGCAGTTACGTTCAAAATGAGCAGTTCTTC.

The rearrangement uses TRBV4-1 and TRBJ1-1, with D maybe TRBD1 (5 bases). Germline V CDR1 and CDR2: MGHRA, YSYEKL. Trimming stripped 7 bases from V and 10 bases from J, with 19 bases between. This CDR3 spans 13 amino acids. The chain's CDR3 is CASTGTAPVGAFF. The DNA of the CDR3 is TGCGCCAGCACCGGGACCGCTCCTGTCGGAGCTTTCTTT.

The chain carries TRBV11-2 and TRBJ1-5; no firm D call. The CDR3 runs 13 residues. V shed 7 bases and J shed 2 bases, with 9 bases lying between them. Germline V gene lookup returns CDR1 SGHAT and CDR2 FQNNGV. The CDR3 spells CASKEAGNQPQHF. The CDR3 DNA sequence: TGTGCCAGCAAGGAGGCGGGCAATCAGCCCCAGCATTTT. Drawing the rest from reference TRBV11-2 and TRBJ1-5, the complete variable domain is EAGVAQSPRYKIIEKRQSVAFWCNPISGHATLYWYQQILGQGPKLLIQFQNNGVVDDSQLPKDRFSAERLKGVDSTLKIQPAKLEDSAVYLCASKEAGNQPQHFGDGTRLSIL.

The rearrangement uses TRBV7-6 and TRBJ2-1; D assignment may be TRBD1 or TRBD2 (7 bases each). The germline V gene encodes CDR1 SGHVS and CDR2 FNYEAQ. The ends were cut back, 2 bases at V and 6 bases at J, with 17 bases in the middle. The CDR3 runs to 16 residues. Here the CDR3 DNA reads TGTGCCAGCAGCTTAAGTTTTCAGGGGGGGATCAATGAGCAGTTCTTC. This codes for CASSLSFQGGINEQFF.

The chain carries TRBV4-1 and TRBJ1-1, with 7 bases that match TRBD1. With 5 bases clipped from V and 5 bases from J, the junction kept 14 bases outside the gene matches. The CDR3 length is 16 residues. CDR1 MGHRA and CDR2 YSYEKL come from the germline V gene. For the CDR3, the DNA is TGCGCCAGCAGCTTGGCTACAGGGGCGGTGGGGACTGAAGCTTTCTTT. Encoded protein: CASSLATGAVGTEAFF.

This sequence joins TRBV28 and TRBJ2-3, with D possibly TRBD2 on 6 matching bases. The CDR3 sequence is 17 residues long. Germline V gene sequence: CDR1 MDHEN, CDR2 SYDVKM. V lost 5 bases and J 1 base, leaving 19 bases between the germline ends. The CDR3 DNA reads TGTGCCAGCAGTCCACCTTCGACTAGTTGGGGCACAGATACGCAGTATTTT. Translating gives CASSPPSTSWGTDTQYF.

The J gene is TRBJ1-5, the V gene TRBV27; possibly TRBD1 for D (5 bases). Looked up from germline, CDR1 is MNHEY and CDR2 is SMNVEV (reference sequence). This CDR3 has 12 amino acids. Trimming left V 5 bases short and J 4 bases short, with 6 bases between. Here the CDR3 reads CASSPGNQPQHF. In nucleotides, the CDR3 is TGTGCCAGCAGTCCAGGGAATCAGCCCCAGCATTTT.

The chain couples TRBV9 to TRBJ1-5; D gene uncertain. The CDR3 length is 12 residues. From germline, CDR1 is SGDLS and CDR2 YYNGEE. The CDR3 DNA reads as TGTGCATCGGGAGGGCTCAATCAGCCCCAGCATTTT. Protein sequence: CASGGLNQPQHF.

With respect to this clone: It may be a read error: a sequence one base away is much more abundant. V and J are TRBV6-5 and TRBJ2-2; D not resolved. The germline V gene has CDR1 MNHEY and CDR2 SVGAGI. The length of the CDR3 is 13 residues. CDR3 sequence (DNA): TGTGTCAGCAGTTACTCTCTCACCGGGGAGCTGTTTTTT. Protein sequence: CVSSYSLTGELFF.